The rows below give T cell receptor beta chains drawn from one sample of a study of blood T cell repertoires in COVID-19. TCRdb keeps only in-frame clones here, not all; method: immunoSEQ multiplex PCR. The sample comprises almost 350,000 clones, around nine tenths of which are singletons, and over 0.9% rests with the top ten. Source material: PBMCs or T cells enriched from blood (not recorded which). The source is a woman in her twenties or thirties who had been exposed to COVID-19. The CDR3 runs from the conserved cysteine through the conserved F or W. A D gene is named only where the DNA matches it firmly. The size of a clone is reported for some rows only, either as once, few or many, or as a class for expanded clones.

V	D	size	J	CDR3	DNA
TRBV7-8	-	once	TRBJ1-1	CASTPAGRANTEAFF	TGTGCCAGCACCCCCGCGGGGAGAGCGAACACTGAAGCTTTCTTT
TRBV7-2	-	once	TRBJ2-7	CASSLEGSGFGYEQYF	TGTGCCAGCAGCTTAGAGGGGTCCGGGTTCGGGTACGAGCAGTACTTC
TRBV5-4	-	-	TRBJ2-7	CASSLEAGGYEQYF	TGTGCCAGCAGCTTGGAAGCGGGTGGGTACGAGCAGTACTTC
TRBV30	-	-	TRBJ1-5	CAWSVGAGASNQPQHF	TGTGCCTGGAGTGTAGGGGCAGGGGCTAGCAATCAGCCCCAGCATTTT
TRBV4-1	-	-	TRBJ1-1	CASSQDLRTEAFF	TGCGCCAGCAGCCAAGATTTGCGGACTGAAGCTTTCTTT
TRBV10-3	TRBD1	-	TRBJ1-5	CAINDRGNQPQHF	TGTGCCATCAATGACAGGGGTAATCAGCCCCAGCATTTT
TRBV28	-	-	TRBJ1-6	CASSLIGGASPLHF	TGTGCCAGCAGTCTAATAGGGGGTGCGTCACCCCTCCACTTT
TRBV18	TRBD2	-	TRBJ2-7	CASTPKWTSGRPAYEQYF	TGTGCCAGCACCCCAAAGTGGACTAGCGGGAGGCCCGCCTACGAGCAGTACTTC
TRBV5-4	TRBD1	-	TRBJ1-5	CASSPEGQAHQPQHF	TGTGCCAGCAGCCCCGAGGGACAGGCCCATCAGCCCCAGCATTTT
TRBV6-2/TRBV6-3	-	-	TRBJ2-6	CASSYSAGMGSGANVLTF	TGTGCCAGCAGTTACTCGGCGGGAATGGGCTCTGGGGCCAACGTCCTGACTTTC
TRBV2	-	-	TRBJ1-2	CASSSGVGEGYTF	TGTGCCAGCAGCTCAGGGGTTGGAGAGGGCTACACCTTC